Presented here are 20 T cell receptor beta chains from one specimen sequenced in a study of identical twins. TCRdb re-called the 5' RACE reads with MiXCR, one entry per CDR3 protein. The sample includes 400,000 to 550,000 distinct CDR3 sequences, 20% to 25% of them seen just once. These records were also assigned to another study, of T cells expressing NK-cell markers.

Sequencing was done on a sample of CD4+ T cells sorted from blood. These receptors were obtained from a woman younger than 30 in good health.

Here the CDR3 reads CASSEEYEQYF. DNA for the CDR3: TGTGCCAGCAGTGAGGAGTACGAGCAGTACTTC. This sequence joins TRBV6-6 and TRBJ2-7; D not resolved. Germline V CDR1 and CDR2: MNHNY, SVGAGI (reference sequence). V was pared by 5 bases and J by 4 bases, with 6 bases between. This CDR3 has 11 residues.

The rearrangement uses TRBV20-1 and TRBJ2-1; tentative D call: TRBD2 (5 bases). Trimming left V 0 bases short and J 5 bases short, with 8 bases between. Germline loops: CDR1 DFQATT, CDR2 SNEGSKA (reference sequence). CDR3 size: 13 residues. CDR3 sequence reads: CSARDTADNEQFF. The DNA for the CDR3 is TGCAGTGCTAGAGATACAGCGGACAATGAGCAGTTCTTC.

The chain has TRBV6-1 and TRBJ2-2; the D gene is possibly TRBD2 (7 bases). V was shortened by 5 bases and J by 4 bases, with 11 bases between the two germline ends. The germline CDR1 and CDR2 sequences are MNHNS and SASEGT. The CDR3 contains 14 residues. This CDR3 reads CASSPRGATGELFF. CDR3 nucleotide sequence: TGTGCCAGCAGTCCCCGGGGGGCCACCGGGGAGCTGTTTTTT.

The chain's CDR3 is CASSLDRVGSYEQYF. CDR3 bases: TGTGCCAGCAGTTTGGACAGGGTGGGCTCCTACGAGCAGTACTTC. V usage is TRBV12-3 or TRBV12-4 and J usage is TRBJ2-7; 8 positions match TRBD1. The CDR3 contains 15 residues. Trimming took 3 bases from V and 0 from J; bases not matched to a gene: 4.

This clonotype occurred many times. The CDR3 protein is CASSRRTSGSIHEQFF. As DNA, the CDR3 is TGCGCCAGCAGCCGGAGGACTAGCGGGAGTATCCATGAGCAGTTCTTC. The genes are TRBV5-1 and TRBJ2-1, with TRBD2 matching 13 bases. In germline, CDR1 is SGHRS, CDR2 YFSETQ. With V trimmed by 4 bases and J by 8 bases, 9 bases remained unmatched. The CDR3 is made up of 16 amino acids.

This CDR3 reads CASRGAEGSGSPLHF. The CDR3 bases are TGCGCCAGCCGCGGGGCCGAGGGGTCCGGTTCACCCCTCCACTTT. This chain connects TRBV5-1 to TRBJ1-6; D may be TRBD1 (5 bases). V lost 7 bases, J lost 9 bases, and 20 bases lay in between. Germline CDR1 SGHRS, CDR2 YFSETQ. There are 15 residues in the CDR3.

This clonotype was picked up a small number of times. This chain joins TRBV15 and TRBJ2-3; D gene ambiguous. The V end was cut by 1 base, the J end by 6 bases, with 8 bases between. The CDR3 has 13 amino acids. CDR1 and CDR2 (germline): LNHNV, YYDKDF (reference sequence). The CDR3 DNA reads TGTGCCACCAGCAGAGGGGTCTTGGATACGCAGTATTTT. Encoded protein: CATSRGVLDTQYF.

This clonotype was seen a few times. The CDR3 protein is CASSLRRGGGNQPQHF. CDR3 DNA: TGTGCCAGCAGTCTCCGCAGGGGAGGTGGCAATCAGCCCCAGCATTTT. The gene calls are TRBV12-3 or TRBV12-4 and TRBJ1-5; possibly TRBD1 for D (6 bases). CDR3 length equals 16 residues. V gave up 5 bases and J gave up 2 bases, with 16 bases separating them.

The J gene is TRBJ2-6, the V gene TRBV27; no reliable D call. The CDR3 contains 15 residues. V dropped 3 bases and J dropped 0 bases, with 6 bases sitting between them. The germline V gene has CDR1 MNHEY and CDR2 SMNVEV (reference sequence). The CDR3 sequence is CASSFRTSGANVLTF. DNA of the CDR3: TGTGCCAGCAGTTTCCGAACCTCTGGGGCCAACGTCCTGACTTTC.

The rearrangement uses TRBV5-1 and TRBJ2-7, with 7 bases identical to TRBD1. The CDR3 spans 14 residues. V trimming: 4 bases; J trimming: 2 bases; junction bases outside the gene matches: 6. The V gene's germline CDR1 is SGHRS and CDR2 YFSETQ. CDR3 in amino acids: CASSPSQGTYEQYF. The CDR3, as DNA: TGCGCCAGCAGCCCATCACAGGGGACCTACGAGCAGTACTTC.

This clonotype came up a few times. The gene calls are TRBV12-3 or TRBV12-4 and TRBJ2-1; D is unresolved. V gave up 0 bases and J gave up 5 bases, with 14 bases separating them. The length of the CDR3 is 16 residues. This CDR3 reads CASSLARSLLHNEQFF. The CDR3 DNA sequence: TGTGCCAGCAGTTTAGCGCGGTCCTTACTACACAATGAGCAGTTCTTC.

The chain uses TRBV10-3 and TRBJ1-2; D gene uncertain. The CDR3 is 12 residues long. Trimming removed 8 bases at V and 4 bases at J, with 11 bases between. The germline V gene has CDR1 ENHRY and CDR2 SYGVKD. DNA for the CDR3: TGTGCCATCCAGGACGAGGGCTATGGCTACACCTTC. Amino acid sequence: CAIQDEGYGYTF.

The DNA for the CDR3 is TGCGCCAGCAGTCAGGAAACAGGGGGCGCGGTTGAGCAGTACTTC. It codes for CASSQETGGAVEQYF. The chain couples TRBV23-1 to TRBJ2-7; 9 bases line up with TRBD1. TRBV23-1 is flagged as an ORF with uncertain function. This CDR3 is built from 15 residues. The V and J ends lost 3 bases and 7 bases, in that order; junction bases with no gene match: 10.

There are a few counts of this clonotype. The chain is built from TRBV20-1 and TRBJ2-7, with 15 nucleotides matching TRBD2. The CDR3 totals 16 residues. After removal of 7 bases from V and 2 bases from J, the junction contained 9 bases not matched to a gene. Germline loops: CDR1 DFQATT, CDR2 SNEGSKA (reference sequence). Here the CDR3 DNA reads TGCAGTGTTAGGACTAGCGGGAGGGGAAGAACCTACGAGCAGTACTTC. It translates to CSVRTSGRGRTYEQYF.

This clonotype has ten or more counts. V gene TRBV7-2 combines with J gene TRBJ1-1; D is undetermined. V lost 1 base and J lost 6, with 12 bases in between. This CDR3 is built from 14 residues. From germline, CDR1 is SGHTA and CDR2 FQGNSA. In DNA form, the CDR3 reads TGTGCCAGCAGCTTAGGTCGGGTTTTGGCTGAAGCTTTCTTT. As protein: CASSLGRVLAEAFF.

The sample holds many counts of this clonotype. The CDR3 DNA sequence: TGTGCCAGCAGTTTTAAGGTCGATCTGTTTTTT. This sequence encodes CASSFKVDLFF. The rearrangement joins TRBV12-3 or TRBV12-4 to TRBJ1-4; D gene ambiguous. There are 11 residues in the CDR3. Trimming stripped 3 bases from V and 14 bases from J, with 10 bases between.

This clonotype was counted a few times. This rearrangement joins TRBV12-3 or TRBV12-4 to TRBJ2-7; 9 bases fit TRBD1. V shed 5 bases and J 9 bases; nucleotides not matched to a gene: 8. There are 13 residues in the CDR3. The chain's CDR3 is CASSRDRVFGQYF. CDR3 bases: TGTGCCAGCAGTAGGGACAGGGTATTTGGGCAGTACTTC.

This clonotype was observed a few times. The chain couples TRBV29-1 to TRBJ2-1, with TRBD1 identical over 8 bases. CDR3 length: 15 residues. CDR1 is SQVTM and CDR2 is ANQGSEA in the germline V gene. Losses at the gene ends were 1 base for V and 9 bases for J; bases not matched to a gene: 11. This CDR3 reads CSVEGSRQGAREQFF. DNA of the CDR3: TGCAGCGTTGAAGGGTCGAGGCAGGGGGCGCGTGAGCAGTTCTTC.

This clonotype was counted a few times. This chain links TRBV6-1 with TRBJ1-5; no firm D call. The V end lost 6 bases, the J end lost 4 bases, and 13 bases lay between the germline ends. This CDR3 has 14 amino acids. The germline CDR1 and CDR2 sequences are MNHNS and SASEGT. CDR3 region: CASRGGDPNQPQHF. The CDR3 region has the DNA TGTGCCAGCAGAGGTGGGGATCCAAATCAGCCCCAGCATTTT.

The sample holds many counts of this clonotype. CDR3 nucleotide sequence: TGTGCCAGCAGTCAGGGTGGGGAGACCCAGTACTTC. It encodes CASSQGGETQYF. V and J are TRBV2 and TRBJ2-5; possible D gene TRBD1, 5 bases. Germline V gene sequence: CDR1 SNHLY, CDR2 FYNNEI. V was cut by 5 bases and J by 5 bases, with 9 bases left in between. CDR3 size: 12 residues.